This entry features one T cell receptor (beta chain) sequence. No antigen is known for it. Germline and junction disagree at one end, which may indicate a read error. The CDR3 length is 16 residues. The data stem from a study of tumor-infiltrating lymphocytes in primary liver carcinoma. Overall study findings and caveats: The study found a significantly higher top-250-clone fraction in tumors than in blood (p = 0.039). Tumor region pairs showed greater overlap than either tumor-adjacent or tumor-blood pairs did.

Co-extraction of both nucleic acids (RNA and DNA) used about 20-33 mg of unsorted bulk tissue. Surgical resection served as treatment for the primary liver carcinoma of these patients. A constant-region primer served to make TCR beta cDNA from about 0.45 ug total RNA. Libraries of TCR beta came from three nested multiplex PCR rounds with slightly modified ARM-PCR. In the first two PCR rounds, TRBV1-TRBV30 forward primers were paired with a C-beta reverse primer, and each round lasted approximately 9 cycles. TCRdb itself ran the multiplex PCR reads through MiXCR, one entry per CDR3 protein. The top ten hold 35% to 45% of the sample, which has 37,000 or so distinct CDR3 sequences, more than 60% seen once.

This sequence originates from a man aged 40-50 years with primary liver carcinoma and hepatitis B virus infection. V is TRBV12-3 or TRBV12-4 and J is TRBJ1-3, with TRBD1 as a possible D gene (5 bases). Sample: tumor-adjacent normal liver tissue. The DNA of the CDR3 is TGTGTCAGCAATTTAGCGGGGGAACTCTCTGGAAACACCATATATTTT. This translates into CVSNLAGELSGNTIYF.